Listed below are T cell receptor beta chains from one sample, sequenced in a study of blood T cell repertoires in COVID-19. Sequenced by immunoSEQ multiplex PCR; TCRdb stores in-frame clones only, minus some. The table records approximately 100,000 clones, roughly nine tenths of them present only once. The sequenced material came from peripheral blood. Receptors were obtained from a woman aged 60 to 75 with acute or convalescent COVID-19. Each CDR3 is given without its conserved first and last residue. Size values are once, few and many counts, or a class for expanded clones, and some rows have none.

clone size,J gene,V gene,CDR3 protein
.,TRBJ1-2,TRBV15,ATSGGLSRAYGYT
.,TRBJ1-1,TRBV4-2,ASSQVQGQGNTEAF
.,TRBJ1-4,TRBV6-5,ASSPSGTVNEKLF
.,TRBJ1-6,TRBV6-5,ASGSTGDNSPLH
.,TRBJ1-2,TRBV10-3,AISESNGYGYT
.,TRBJ2-1,TRBV2,ATLGQREGREQF
.,TRBJ2-1,TRBV14,ASSSVTSGRVEQF
few,TRBJ2-7,TRBV14,ASSQVTGLYEQY
.,TRBJ1-5,TRBV20-1,SASWQGGNQPQH
once,TRBJ1-5,TRBV2,ASSEALGTYNQPQH
.,TRBJ1-1,TRBV9,ASSAWDSGNTEAF
few,TRBJ1-1,TRBV29-1,SAGQTEEAF
.,TRBJ2-3,TRBV19,ASSIAGAGTDTQY
.,TRBJ2-2,TRBV5-1,ASSTLGQGRSGANTGELF
.,TRBJ1-6,TRBV27,ASSFQGGFSPLH
.,TRBJ1-1,TRBV18,ASSPYTGGTEAF
few,TRBJ1-1,TRBV27,ASTITWGRANTEAF
.,TRBJ2-3,TRBV19,ASSQGGHGDTQY